This T cell receptor (beta chain) was profiled in a study of T cell responses to AZD1222 COVID-19 vaccine. Broader study findings: Most donors were white British and more were female, and clonal diversity was possibly underestimated. Of the AZD1222 recipients, only six were seropositive at baseline.

Notes on this clone: The antigen is undetermined.

The germline gives CDR1 SGDLS, CDR2 YYNGEE. The CDR3 sequence is 15 residues long. V lost 3 bases, J lost 5 bases, and 8 bases stayed unmatched. The protocol was immunoSEQ multiplex PCR, while the TCRdb copy is restricted to in-frame clones and leaves out a portion. The sample lists about 150,000 clones; roughly 90% were seen once. V is TRBV9 and J is TRBJ1-5; TRBD1 matches at 7 bases. Sequenced material: peripheral blood, taken 28 days after the second AZD1222 dose. The sequence was obtained from an adult who received the AZD1222 COVID-19 vaccine. The CDR3 region has the DNA TGTGCCAGCAGCGGGGGGGACAGTGGTGATCAGCCCCAGCATTTT. As protein: CASSGGDSGDQPQHF.